This T cell receptor beta chain was recorded in a study of T cells in localized non-small cell lung cancer. General study results and limits: A single tumor region was sequenced, leaving heterogeneity possible. A median of about 60 of the top 100 tumor clones appeared in adjacent lung, which was paired and uninvolved. Clonality peaked in uninvolved adjacent lung rather than tumor. A raised T cell density in blood coincided with lengthier overall survival.

This table comes from immunoSEQ multiplex PCR, and its TCRdb copy is limited to in-frame clones, with some not included. The repertoire has about 2,200 clones, 20% to 25% of them found once; the top ten carry approximately 6.4%. On this clone: Antigen unknown.

CDR3 length: 15 amino acids. CDR1 and CDR2 from the germline V gene are SGHNT and YENEEA. V gave up 5 bases and J gave up 3 bases; unmatched junction bases: 8. The chain carries TRBV11-3 and TRBJ1-2, with TRBD1 matching over 8 bases. The origin of this receptor is a woman aged 35-70 years with stage III lung adenocarcinoma. The sequencing used lung tumor tissue, collected before any cancer treatment. CDR3 DNA: TGTGCCAGCAGCCCGCGAGCACAGGGGGACTATGGCTACACCTTC. Protein: CASSPRAQGDYGYTF.